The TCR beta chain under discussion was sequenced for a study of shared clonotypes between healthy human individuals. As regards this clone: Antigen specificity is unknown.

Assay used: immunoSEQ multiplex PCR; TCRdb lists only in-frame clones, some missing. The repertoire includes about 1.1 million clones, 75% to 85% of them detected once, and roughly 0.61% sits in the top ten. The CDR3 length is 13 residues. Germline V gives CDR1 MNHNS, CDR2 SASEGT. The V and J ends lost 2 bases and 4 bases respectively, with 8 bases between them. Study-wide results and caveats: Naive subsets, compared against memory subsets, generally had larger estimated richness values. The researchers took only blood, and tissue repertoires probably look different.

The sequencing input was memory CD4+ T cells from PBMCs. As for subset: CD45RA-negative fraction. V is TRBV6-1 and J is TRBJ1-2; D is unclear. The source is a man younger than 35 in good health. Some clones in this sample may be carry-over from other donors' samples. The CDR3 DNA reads TGTGCCAGCAGTGAAACGGGAATCTATGGCTACACCTTC. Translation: CASSETGIYGYTF.